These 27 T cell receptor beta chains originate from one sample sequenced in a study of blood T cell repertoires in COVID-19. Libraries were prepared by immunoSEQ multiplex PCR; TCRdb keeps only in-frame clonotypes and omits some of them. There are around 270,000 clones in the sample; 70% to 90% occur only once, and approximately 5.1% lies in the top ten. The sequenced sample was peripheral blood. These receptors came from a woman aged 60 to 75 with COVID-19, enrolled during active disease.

CDR3 nucleotide sequence: TGTGCCAGCAGCGTAGACCCGGGGACTAACAATGAGCAGTTCTTC. Translated: CASSVDPGTNNEQFF. This rearrangement joins TRBV9 to TRBJ2-1; 7 positions match TRBD2. Germline V lookup: CDR1 SGDLS, CDR2 YYNGEE. The CDR3 runs to 15 residues. Losses at the gene ends were 0 bases for V and 5 bases for J; bases not matched to a gene: 5.

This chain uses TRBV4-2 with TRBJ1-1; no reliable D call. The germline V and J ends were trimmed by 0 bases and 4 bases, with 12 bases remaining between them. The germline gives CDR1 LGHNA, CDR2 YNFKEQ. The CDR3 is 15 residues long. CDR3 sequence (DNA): TGTGCCAGCAGCCAAGATCAAGACGCGGGCACTGAAGCTTTCTTT. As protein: CASSQDQDAGTEAFF.

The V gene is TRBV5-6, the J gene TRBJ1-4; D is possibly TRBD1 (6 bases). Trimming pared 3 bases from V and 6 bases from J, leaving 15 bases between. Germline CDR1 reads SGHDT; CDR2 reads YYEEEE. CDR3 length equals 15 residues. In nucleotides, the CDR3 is TGTGCCAGCAGCTGGCAGGGGTCGTCAGATGAAAAACTGTTTTTT. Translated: CASSWQGSSDEKLFF.

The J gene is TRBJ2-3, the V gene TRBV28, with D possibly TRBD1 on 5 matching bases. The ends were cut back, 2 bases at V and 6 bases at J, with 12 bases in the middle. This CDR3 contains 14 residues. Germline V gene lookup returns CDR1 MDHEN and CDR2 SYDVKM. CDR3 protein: CASSLSQGPDTQYF. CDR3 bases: TGTGCCAGCAGTTTAAGCCAGGGCCCGGATACGCAGTATTTT.

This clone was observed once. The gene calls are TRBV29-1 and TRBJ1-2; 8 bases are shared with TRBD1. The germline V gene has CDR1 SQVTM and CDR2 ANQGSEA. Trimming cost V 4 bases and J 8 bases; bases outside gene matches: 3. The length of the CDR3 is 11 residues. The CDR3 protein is CSVGTGSGYTF. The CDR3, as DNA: TGCAGCGTTGGGACAGGGTCCGGCTACACCTTC.

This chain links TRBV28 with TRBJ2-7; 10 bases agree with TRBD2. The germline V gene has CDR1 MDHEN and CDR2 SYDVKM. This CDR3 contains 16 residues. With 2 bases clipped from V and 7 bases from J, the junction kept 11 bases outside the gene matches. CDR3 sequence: CASSLPGASGSREQYF. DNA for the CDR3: TGTGCCAGCAGTTTACCCGGGGCTAGCGGGAGTCGTGAGCAGTACTTC. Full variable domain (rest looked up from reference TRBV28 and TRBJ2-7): DVKVTQSSRYLVKRTGEKVFLECVQDMDHENMFWYRQDPGLGLRLIYFSYDVKMKEKGDIPEGYSVSREKKERFSLILESASTNQTSMYLCASSLPGASGSREQYFGPGTRLTVT.

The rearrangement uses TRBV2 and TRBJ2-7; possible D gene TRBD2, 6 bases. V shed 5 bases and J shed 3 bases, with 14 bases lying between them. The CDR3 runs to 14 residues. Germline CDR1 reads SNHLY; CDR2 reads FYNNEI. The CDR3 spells CASSSPGGSYEQYF. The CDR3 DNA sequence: TGTGCCAGCAGTTCCCCTGGGGGGAGCTACGAGCAGTACTTC.

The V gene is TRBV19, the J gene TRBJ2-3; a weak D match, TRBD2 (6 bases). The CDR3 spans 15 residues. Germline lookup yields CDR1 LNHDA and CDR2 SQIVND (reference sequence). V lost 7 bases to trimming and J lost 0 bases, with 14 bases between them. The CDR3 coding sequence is TGTGCCAGTAAGCTTGCCGGGGGAAGCACAGATACGCAGTATTTT. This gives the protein CASKLAGGSTDTQYF.

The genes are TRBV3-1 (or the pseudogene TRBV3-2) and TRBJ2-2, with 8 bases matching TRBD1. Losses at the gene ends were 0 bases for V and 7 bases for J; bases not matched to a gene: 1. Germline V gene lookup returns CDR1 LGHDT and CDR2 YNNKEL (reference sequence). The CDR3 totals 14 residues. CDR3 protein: CASSQEGQGGELFF. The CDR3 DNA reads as TGTGCCAGCAGCCAAGAAGGACAGGGCGGGGAGCTGTTTTTT.

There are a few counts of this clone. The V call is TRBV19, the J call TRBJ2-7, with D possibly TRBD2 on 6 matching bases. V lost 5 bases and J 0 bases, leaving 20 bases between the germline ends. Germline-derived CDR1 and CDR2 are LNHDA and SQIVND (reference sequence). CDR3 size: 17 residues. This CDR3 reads CASSAGRTQPNSYEQYF. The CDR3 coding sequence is TGTGCCAGTAGTGCGGGGAGGACACAACCGAACTCCTACGAGCAGTACTTC.

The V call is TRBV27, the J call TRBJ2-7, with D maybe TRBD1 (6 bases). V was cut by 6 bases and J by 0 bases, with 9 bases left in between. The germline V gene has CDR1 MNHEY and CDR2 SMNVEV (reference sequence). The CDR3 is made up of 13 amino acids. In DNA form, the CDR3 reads TGTGCCAGCAGGCGGACAGCCTCCTACGAGCAGTACTTC. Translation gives CASRRTASYEQYF.

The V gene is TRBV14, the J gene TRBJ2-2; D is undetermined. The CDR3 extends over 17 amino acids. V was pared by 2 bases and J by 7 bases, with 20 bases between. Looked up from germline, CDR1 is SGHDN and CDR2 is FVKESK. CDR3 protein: CASSQLFSQATFGELFF. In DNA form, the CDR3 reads TGTGCCAGCAGCCAACTCTTCTCTCAGGCAACTTTCGGGGAGCTGTTTTTT.

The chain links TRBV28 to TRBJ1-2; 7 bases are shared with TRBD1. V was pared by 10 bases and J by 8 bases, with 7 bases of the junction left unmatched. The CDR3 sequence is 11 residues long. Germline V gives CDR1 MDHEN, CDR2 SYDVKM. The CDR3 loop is CATRGALGYTF. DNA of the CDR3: TGTGCCACCAGGGGGGCCTTGGGCTACACCTTC.

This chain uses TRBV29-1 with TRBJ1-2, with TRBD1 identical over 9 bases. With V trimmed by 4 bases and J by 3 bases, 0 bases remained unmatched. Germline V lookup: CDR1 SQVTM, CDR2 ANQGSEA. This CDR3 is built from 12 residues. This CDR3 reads CSVGQGDYGYTF. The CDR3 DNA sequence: TGCAGCGTTGGACAGGGGGACTATGGCTACACCTTC.

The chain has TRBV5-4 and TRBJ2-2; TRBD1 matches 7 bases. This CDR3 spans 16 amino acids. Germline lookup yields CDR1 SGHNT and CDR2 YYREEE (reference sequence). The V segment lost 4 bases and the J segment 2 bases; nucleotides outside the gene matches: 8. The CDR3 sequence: CASSPGQARNTGELFF. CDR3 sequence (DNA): TGTGCCAGCAGCCCCGGACAGGCCCGAAACACCGGGGAGCTGTTTTTT.

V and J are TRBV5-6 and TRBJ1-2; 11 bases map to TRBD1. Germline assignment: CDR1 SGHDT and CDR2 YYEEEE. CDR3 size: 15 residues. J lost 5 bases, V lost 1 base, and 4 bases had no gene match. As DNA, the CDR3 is TGTGCCAGCAGCTTGACCGGGACAGGGGGGTATGGCTACACCTTC. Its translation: CASSLTGTGGYGYTF.

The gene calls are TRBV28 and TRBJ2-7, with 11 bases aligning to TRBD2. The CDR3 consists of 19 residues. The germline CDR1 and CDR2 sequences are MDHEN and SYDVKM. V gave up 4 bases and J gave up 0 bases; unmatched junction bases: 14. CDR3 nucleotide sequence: TGTGCCAGCAGTTCCCCCACTAGCGGGAGTTCTGGAGGCTCCTACGAGCAGTACTTC. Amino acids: CASSSPTSGSSGGSYEQYF.

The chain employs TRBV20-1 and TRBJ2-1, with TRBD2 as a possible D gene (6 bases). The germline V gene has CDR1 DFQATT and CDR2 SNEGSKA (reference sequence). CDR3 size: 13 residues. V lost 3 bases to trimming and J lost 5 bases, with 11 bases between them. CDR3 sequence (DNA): TGCAGTGCTAGTAAGCTAGCGAACAATGAGCAGTTCTTC. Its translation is CSASKLANNEQFF.

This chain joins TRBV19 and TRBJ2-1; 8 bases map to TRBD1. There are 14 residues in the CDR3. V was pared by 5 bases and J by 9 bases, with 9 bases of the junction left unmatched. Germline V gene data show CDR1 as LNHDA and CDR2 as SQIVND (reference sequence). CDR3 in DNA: TGTGCCAGTAGTGTTGACAGGGGTTCGGGTGAGCAGTTCTTC. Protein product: CASSVDRGSGEQFF.

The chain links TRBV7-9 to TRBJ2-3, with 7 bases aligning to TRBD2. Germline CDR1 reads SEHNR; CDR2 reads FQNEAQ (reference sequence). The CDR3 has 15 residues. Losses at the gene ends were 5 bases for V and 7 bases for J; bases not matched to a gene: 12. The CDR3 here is CASSPPGRRMNTQYF. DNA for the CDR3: TGTGCCAGCAGCCCGCCCGGGAGGAGGATGAATACGCAGTATTTT.

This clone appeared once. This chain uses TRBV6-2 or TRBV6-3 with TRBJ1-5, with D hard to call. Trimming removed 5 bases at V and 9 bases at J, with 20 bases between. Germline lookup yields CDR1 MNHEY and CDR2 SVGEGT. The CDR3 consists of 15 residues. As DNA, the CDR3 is TGTGCCAGCAGTCGGGGTGCTGTAGGGTCAGGGCCCCAGCATTTT. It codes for CASSRGAVGSGPQHF.

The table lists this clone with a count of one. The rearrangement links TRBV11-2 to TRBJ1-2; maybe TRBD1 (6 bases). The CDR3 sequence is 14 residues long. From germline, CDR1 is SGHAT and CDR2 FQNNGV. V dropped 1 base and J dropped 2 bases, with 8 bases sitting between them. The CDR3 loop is CASSLVGHNYGYTF. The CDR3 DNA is TGTGCCAGCAGCTTAGTGGGACACAACTATGGCTACACCTTC.

In DNA, the CDR3 is TGTGCCAGCAGTTGGGGAGAGGGCTCTGGGGCCAACGTCCTGACTTTC. It translates to CASSWGEGSGANVLTF. The gene calls are TRBV6-6 and TRBJ2-6, with D maybe TRBD2 (5 bases). The V end was cut by 4 bases, the J end by 0 bases, with 10 bases between. CDR3 length: 16 residues. Germline lookup yields CDR1 MNHNY and CDR2 SVGAGI (reference sequence).

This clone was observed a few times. CDR3 sequence (DNA): TGTGCCAGCAGCTTACGCGGGGGGCGGTCTAATGAAAAACTGTTTTTT. Translating it yields CASSLRGGRSNEKLFF. The chain uses TRBV7-9 and TRBJ1-4; possible D gene TRBD1, 6 bases. From germline, CDR1 is SEHNR and CDR2 FQNEAQ (reference sequence). The CDR3 is 16 amino acids. V shed 2 bases and J shed 3 bases, with 13 bases lying between them.

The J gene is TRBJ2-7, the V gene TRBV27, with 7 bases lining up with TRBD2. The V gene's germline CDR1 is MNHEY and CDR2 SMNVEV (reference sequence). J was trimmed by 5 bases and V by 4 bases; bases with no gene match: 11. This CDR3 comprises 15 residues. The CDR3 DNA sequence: TGTGCCAGCAGTTCGGGACTACTAGTTGAGAACGAGCAGTACTTC. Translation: CASSSGLLVENEQYF.

The CDR3 is CASSKGQRQETQYF. CDR3 nucleotide sequence: TGTGCCAGTAGTAAGGGACAGCGGCAAGAGACCCAGTACTTC. V gene TRBV19 combines with J gene TRBJ2-5, with 7 bases lining up with TRBD1. This CDR3 has 14 residues. The V gene end was trimmed by 4 bases and the J gene end by 2 bases; junction bases not matched to a gene: 4. Germline CDR1 reads LNHDA; CDR2 reads SQIVND (reference sequence).

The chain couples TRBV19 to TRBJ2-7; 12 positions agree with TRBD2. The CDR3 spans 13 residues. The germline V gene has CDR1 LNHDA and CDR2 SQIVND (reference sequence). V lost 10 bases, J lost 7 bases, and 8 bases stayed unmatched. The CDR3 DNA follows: TGTGCCACCAACGGACTAGCGGGATCAGAGCAGTACTTC. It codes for CATNGLAGSEQYF.